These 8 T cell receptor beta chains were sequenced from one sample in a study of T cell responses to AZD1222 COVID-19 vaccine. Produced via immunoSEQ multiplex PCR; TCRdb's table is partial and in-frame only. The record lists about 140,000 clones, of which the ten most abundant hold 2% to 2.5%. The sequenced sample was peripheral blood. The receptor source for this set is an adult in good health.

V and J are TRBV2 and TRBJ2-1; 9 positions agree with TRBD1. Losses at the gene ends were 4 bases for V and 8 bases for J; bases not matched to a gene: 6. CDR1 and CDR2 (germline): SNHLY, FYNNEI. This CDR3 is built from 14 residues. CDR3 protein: CASSGGQGHHEQFF. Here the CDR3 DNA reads TGTGCCAGCAGTGGAGGACAGGGGCATCATGAGCAGTTCTTC.

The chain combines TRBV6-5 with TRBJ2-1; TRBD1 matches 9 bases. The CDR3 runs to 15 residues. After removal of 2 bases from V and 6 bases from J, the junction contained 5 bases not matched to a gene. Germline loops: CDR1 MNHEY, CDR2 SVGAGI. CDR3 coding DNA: TGTGCCAGCAGTTACGCCGAGACAGGGGGCAATGAGCAGTTCTTC. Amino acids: CASSYAETGGNEQFF.

The CDR3 nucleotides are TGCGCCAGCAGCTTGGAGGGCAGAAACACCATATATTTT. This gives the protein CASSLEGRNTIYF. This sequence joins TRBV5-1 and TRBJ1-3, with no clear D. The ends were cut back, 0 bases at V and 5 bases at J, with 6 bases in the middle. Germline loops: CDR1 SGHRS, CDR2 YFSETQ. This CDR3 comprises 13 residues.

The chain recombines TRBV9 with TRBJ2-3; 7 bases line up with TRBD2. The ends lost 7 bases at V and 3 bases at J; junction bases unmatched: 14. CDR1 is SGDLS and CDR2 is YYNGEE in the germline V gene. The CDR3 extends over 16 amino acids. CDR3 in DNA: TGTGCCAGCGACGACAGCGGGGTTCCTGGTACAGATACGCAGTATTTT. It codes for CASDDSGVPGTDTQYF.

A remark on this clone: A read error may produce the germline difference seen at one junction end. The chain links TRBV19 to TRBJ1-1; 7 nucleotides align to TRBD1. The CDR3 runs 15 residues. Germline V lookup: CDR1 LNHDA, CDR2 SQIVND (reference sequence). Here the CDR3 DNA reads TGTGCCAGCAGAGAGGGACAGATCAAAAACAGTGAAGCTTTCTTT. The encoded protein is CASREGQIKNSEAFF.

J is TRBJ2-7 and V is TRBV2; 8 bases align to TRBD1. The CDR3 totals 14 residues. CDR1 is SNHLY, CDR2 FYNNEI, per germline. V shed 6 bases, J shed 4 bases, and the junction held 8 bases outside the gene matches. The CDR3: CASSEQGALYEQYF. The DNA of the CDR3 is TGTGCCAGCAGCGAGCAGGGGGCGCTGTACGAGCAGTACTTC.

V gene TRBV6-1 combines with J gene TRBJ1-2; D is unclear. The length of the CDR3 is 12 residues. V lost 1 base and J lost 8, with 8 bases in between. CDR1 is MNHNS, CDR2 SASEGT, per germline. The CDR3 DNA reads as TGTGCCAGCAGTGAAGGGCATCTCGGCTACACCTTC. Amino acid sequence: CASSEGHLGYTF.

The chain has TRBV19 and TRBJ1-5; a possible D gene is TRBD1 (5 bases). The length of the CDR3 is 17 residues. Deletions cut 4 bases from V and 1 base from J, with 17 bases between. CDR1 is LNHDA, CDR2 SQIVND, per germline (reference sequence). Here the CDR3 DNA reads TGTGCCAGTAGTAGAGGGGTTCCCCGGGTCAGCAATCAGCCCCAGCATTTT. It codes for CASSRGVPRVSNQPQHF. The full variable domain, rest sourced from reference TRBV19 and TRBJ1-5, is DGGITQSPKYLFRKEGQNVTLSCEQNLNHDAMYWYRQDPGQGLRLIYYSQIVNDFQKGDIAEGYSVSREKKESFPLTVTSAQKNPTAFYLCASSRGVPRVSNQPQHFGDGTRLSIL.